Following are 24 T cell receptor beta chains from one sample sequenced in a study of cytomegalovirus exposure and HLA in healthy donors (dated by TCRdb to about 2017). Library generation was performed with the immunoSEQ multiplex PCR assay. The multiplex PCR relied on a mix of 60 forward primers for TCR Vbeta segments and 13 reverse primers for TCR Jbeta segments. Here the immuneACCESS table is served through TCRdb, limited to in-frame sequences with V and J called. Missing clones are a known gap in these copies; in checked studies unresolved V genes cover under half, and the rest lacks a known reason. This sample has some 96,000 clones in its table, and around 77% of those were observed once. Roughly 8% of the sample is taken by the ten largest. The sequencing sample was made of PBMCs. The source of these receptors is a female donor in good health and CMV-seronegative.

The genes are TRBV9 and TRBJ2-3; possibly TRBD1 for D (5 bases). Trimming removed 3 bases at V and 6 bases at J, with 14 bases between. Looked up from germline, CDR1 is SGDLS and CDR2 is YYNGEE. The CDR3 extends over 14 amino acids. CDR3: CASSEAGHLDTQYF. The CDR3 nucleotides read TGTGCCAGCAGCGAGGCAGGACACTTGGATACGCAGTATTTT.

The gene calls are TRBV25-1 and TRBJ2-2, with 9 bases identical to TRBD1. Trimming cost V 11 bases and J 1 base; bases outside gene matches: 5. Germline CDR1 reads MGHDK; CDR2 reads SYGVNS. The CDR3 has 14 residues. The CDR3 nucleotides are TGTGCCGCCGCGGGACAGGGGAACACCGGGGAGCTGTTTTTT. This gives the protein CAAAGQGNTGELFF.

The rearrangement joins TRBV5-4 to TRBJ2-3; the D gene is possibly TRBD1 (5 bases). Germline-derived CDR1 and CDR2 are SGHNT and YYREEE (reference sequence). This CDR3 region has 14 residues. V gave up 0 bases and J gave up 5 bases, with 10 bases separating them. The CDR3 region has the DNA TGTGCCAGCAGCTTGGAGGGGCGAGAAGATACGCAGTATTTT. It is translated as CASSLEGREDTQYF.

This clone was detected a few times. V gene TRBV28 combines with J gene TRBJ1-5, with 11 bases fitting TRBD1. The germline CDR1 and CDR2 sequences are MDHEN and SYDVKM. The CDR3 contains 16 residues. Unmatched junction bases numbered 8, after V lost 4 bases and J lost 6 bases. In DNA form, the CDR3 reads TGTGCCAGCAGTTCCGTCGGGACAGGGGGAACTCAGCCCCAGCATTTT. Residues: CASSSVGTGGTQPQHF.

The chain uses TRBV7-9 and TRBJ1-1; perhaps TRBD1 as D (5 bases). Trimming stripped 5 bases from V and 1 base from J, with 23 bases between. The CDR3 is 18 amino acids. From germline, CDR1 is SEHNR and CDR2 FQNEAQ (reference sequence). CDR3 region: CASSPTWTPFVRNTEAFF. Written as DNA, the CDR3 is TGTGCCAGCAGCCCCACATGGACACCCTTCGTTCGGAACACTGAAGCTTTCTTT.

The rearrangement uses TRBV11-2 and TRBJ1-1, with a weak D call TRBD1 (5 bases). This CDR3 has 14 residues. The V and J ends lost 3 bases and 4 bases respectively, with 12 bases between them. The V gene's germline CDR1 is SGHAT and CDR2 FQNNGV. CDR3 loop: CASSLAGTSTEAFF. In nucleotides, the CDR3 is TGTGCCAGCAGCTTGGCGGGGACCTCCACTGAAGCTTTCTTT.

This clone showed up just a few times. CDR3 in DNA: TGCGCCAGCAGCTTGGACAGGGGAGTCGATGGCTACACCTTC. Amino acid sequence: CASSLDRGVDGYTF. The genes are TRBV5-1 and TRBJ1-2, with 7 bases identical to TRBD1. Germline CDR1 and CDR2: SGHRS and YFSETQ. The CDR3 is 14 amino acids. The V and J ends lost 0 bases and 6 bases, in that order; junction bases with no gene match: 5.

Here the CDR3 DNA reads TGTGCCAGCAGCTTAGCGGCAGGCGGACTCGGGACTGAAGCTTTCTTT. As protein: CASSLAAGGLGTEAFF. The V call is TRBV7-9, the J call TRBJ1-1; no reliable D call. The germline gives CDR1 SEHNR, CDR2 FQNEAQ (reference sequence). The CDR3 length is 16 residues. Trimming stripped 0 bases from V and 5 bases from J, with 16 bases between.

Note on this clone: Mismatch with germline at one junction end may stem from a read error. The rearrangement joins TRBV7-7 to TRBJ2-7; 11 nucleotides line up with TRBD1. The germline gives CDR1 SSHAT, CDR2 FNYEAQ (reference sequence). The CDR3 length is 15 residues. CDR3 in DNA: TGTGCTAGCAGCGCTGGGACAGGGGGGCCTTACGAGCAGTACTTC. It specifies CASSAGTGGPYEQYF.

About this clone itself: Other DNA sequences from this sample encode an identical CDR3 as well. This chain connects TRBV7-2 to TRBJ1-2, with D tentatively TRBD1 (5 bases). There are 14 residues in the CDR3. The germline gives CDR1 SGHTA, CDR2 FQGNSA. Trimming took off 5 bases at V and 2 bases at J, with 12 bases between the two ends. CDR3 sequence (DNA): TGTGCCAGCAGCCCAACTGGACAAAACTATGGCTACACCTTC. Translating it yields CASSPTGQNYGYTF. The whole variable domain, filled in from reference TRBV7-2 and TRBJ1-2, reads GAGVSQSPSNKVTEKGKDVELRCDPISGHTALYWYRQSLGQGLEFLIYFQGNSAPDKSGLPSDRFSAERTGGSVSTLTIQRTQQEDSAVYLCASSPTGQNYGYTFGSGTRLTVV.

This CDR3 reads CASSLAGVSNEQYF. The CDR3 nucleotides read TGTGCCAGCAGCCTAGCGGGAGTGTCCAACGAGCAGTACTTC. J is TRBJ2-5 and V is TRBV6-6; TRBD2 agrees at 10 bases. The closer fit of TRBJ2-7 to the DNA end suggests the J call may be wrong. The germline gives CDR1 MNHNY, CDR2 SVGAGI (reference sequence). CDR3 length: 14 residues.

CDR3 coding DNA: TGCGCCAGCAGCTCGGGAGATTTCACAGATACGCAGTATTTT. Protein sequence: CASSSGDFTDTQYF. The chain joins TRBV5-1 to TRBJ2-3; tentatively, D is TRBD2 (6 bases). Germline V gene lookup returns CDR1 SGHRS and CDR2 YFSETQ. The CDR3 sequence is 14 residues long. V lost 3 bases and J lost 2, with 10 bases in between.

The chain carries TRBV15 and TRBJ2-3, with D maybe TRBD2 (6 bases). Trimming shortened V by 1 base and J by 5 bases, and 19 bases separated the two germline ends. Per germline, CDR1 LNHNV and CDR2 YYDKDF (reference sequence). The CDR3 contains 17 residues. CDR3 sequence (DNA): TGTGCCACCAGCAGAGGCCGGGGGAAAGGGCAAGGAGATACGCAGTATTTT. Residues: CATSRGRGKGQGDTQYF.

This CDR3 reads CASSLRDSEQFF. The CDR3 DNA reads as TGTGCCAGCAGCCTAAGGGACAGTGAGCAGTTCTTC. This chain connects TRBV11-3 to TRBJ2-1; 7 nucleotides line up with TRBD1. With V trimmed by 5 bases and J by 9 bases, 4 bases remained unmatched. Germline CDR1 SGHNT, CDR2 YENEEA. This CDR3 is 12 amino acids long.

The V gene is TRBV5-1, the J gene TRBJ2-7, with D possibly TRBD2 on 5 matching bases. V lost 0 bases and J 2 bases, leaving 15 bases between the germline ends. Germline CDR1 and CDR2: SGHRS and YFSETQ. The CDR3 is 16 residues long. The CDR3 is CASSLGRAGVAYEQYF. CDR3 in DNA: TGCGCCAGCAGCTTGGGGCGAGCCGGGGTAGCCTACGAGCAGTACTTC.

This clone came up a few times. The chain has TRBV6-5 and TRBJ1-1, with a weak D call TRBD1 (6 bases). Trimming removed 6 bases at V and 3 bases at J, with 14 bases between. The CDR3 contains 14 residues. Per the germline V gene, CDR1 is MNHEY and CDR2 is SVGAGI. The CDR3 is CASSNYQGYTEAFF. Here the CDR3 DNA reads TGTGCCAGCAGCAATTACCAGGGGTACACTGAAGCTTTCTTT.

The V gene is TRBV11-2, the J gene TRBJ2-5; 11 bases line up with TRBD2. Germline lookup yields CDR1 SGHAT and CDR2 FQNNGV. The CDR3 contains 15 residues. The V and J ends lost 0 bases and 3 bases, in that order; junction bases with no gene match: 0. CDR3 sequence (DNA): TGTGCCAGCAGCTTAGAACTAGCGGGGGAAGAGACCCAGTACTTC. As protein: CASSLELAGEETQYF.

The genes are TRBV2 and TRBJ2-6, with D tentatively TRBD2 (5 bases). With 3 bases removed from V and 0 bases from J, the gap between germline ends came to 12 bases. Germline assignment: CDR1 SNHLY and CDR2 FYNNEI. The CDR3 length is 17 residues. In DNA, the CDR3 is TGTGCCAGCAGTGAGTCTGGCGGACTCTCTGGGGCCAACGTCCTGACTTTC. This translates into CASSESGGLSGANVLTF.

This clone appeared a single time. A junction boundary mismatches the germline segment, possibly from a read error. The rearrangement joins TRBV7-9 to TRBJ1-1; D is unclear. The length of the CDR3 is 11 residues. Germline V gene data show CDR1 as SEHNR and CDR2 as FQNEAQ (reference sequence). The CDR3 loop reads CSSSLTVEAFF. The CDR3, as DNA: TGTTCCAGCAGCTTAACTGTAGAAGCTTTCTTT.

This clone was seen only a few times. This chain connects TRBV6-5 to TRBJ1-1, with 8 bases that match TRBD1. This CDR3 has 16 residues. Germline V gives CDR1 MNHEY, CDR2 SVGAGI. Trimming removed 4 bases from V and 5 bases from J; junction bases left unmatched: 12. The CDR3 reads CASSLTGQATRTEAFF. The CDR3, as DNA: TGTGCCAGCAGTTTAACGGGACAGGCGACCAGGACTGAAGCTTTCTTT.

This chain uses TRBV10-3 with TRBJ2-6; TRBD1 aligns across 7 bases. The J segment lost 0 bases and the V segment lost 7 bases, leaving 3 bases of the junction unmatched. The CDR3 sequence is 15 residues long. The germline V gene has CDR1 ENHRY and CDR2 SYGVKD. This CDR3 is CAITGDSSGANVLTF. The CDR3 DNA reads TGTGCCATCACCGGGGACAGCTCTGGGGCCAACGTCCTGACTTTC.

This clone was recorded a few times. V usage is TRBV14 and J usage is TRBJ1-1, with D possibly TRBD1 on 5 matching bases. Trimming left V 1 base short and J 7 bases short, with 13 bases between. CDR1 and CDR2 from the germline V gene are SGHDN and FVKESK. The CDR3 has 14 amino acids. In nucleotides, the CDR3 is TGTGCCAGCAGCCAAGGGGGGAGGAGGTATGAAGCTTTCTTT. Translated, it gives CASSQGGRRYEAFF.

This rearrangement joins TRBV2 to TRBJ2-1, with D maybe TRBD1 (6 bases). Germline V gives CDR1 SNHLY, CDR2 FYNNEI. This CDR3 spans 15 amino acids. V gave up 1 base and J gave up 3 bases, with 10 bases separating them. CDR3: CASSEGTVVYNEQFF. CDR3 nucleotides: TGTGCCAGCAGTGAAGGGACAGTTGTCTACAATGAGCAGTTCTTC.

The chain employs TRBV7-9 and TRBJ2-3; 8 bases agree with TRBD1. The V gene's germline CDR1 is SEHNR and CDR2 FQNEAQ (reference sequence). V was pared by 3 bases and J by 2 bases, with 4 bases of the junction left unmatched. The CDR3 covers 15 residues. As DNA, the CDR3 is TGTGCCAGCAGCTTGGGACAGGCCCACACAGATACGCAGTATTTT. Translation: CASSLGQAHTDTQYF.